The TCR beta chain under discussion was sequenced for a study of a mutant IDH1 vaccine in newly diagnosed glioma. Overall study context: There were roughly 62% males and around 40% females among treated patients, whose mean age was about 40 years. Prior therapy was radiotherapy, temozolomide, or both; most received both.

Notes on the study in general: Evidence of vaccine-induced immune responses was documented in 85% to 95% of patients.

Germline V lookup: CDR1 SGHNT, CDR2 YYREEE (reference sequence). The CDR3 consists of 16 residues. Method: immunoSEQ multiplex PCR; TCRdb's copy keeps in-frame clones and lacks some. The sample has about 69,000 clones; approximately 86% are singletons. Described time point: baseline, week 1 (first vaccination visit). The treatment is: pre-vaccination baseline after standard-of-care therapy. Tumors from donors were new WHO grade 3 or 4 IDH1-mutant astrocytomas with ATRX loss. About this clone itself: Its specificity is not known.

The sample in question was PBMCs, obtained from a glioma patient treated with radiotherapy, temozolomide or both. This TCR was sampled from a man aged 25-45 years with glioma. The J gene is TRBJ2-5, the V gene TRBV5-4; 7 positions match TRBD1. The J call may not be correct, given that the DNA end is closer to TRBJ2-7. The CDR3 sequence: CASSSDWDRLSYEQYF. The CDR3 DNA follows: TGTGCCAGCAGCTCAGACTGGGACAGACTATCCTACGAGCAGTACTTC.